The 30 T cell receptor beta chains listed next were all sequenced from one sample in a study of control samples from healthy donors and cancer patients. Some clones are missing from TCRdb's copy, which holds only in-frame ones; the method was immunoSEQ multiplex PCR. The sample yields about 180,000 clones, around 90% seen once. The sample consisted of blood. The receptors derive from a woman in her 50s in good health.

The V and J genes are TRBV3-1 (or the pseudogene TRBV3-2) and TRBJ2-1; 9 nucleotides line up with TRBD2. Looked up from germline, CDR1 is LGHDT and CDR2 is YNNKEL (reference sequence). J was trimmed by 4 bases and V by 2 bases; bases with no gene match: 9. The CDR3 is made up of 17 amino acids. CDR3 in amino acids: CASSQWGSGGVYNEQFF. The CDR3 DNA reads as TGTGCCAGCAGCCAATGGGGTAGCGGGGGAGTTTACAATGAGCAGTTCTTC.

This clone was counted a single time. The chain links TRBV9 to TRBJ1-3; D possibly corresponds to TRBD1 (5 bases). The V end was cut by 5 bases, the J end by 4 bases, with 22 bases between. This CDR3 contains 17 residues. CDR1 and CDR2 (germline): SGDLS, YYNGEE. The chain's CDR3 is CASSDTTGLPGGNTIYF. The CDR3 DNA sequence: TGTGCCAGCAGTGATACTACGGGACTACCTGGCGGAAACACCATATATTTT.

In nucleotides, the CDR3 is TGTGCCATCAAGGGACTAGCGGTTCGAGACTACGAGCAGTACTTC. Amino acids: CAIKGLAVRDYEQYF. The chain has TRBV2 and TRBJ2-7; TRBD2 matches at 11 bases. The CDR3 contains 15 residues. V trimming: 10 bases; J trimming: 3 bases; junction bases outside the gene matches: 11. The germline CDR1 and CDR2 sequences are SNHLY and FYNNEI.

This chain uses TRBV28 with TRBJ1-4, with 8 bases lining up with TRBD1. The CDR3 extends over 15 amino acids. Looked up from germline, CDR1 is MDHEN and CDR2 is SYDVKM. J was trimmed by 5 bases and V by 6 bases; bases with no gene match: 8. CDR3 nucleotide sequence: TGTGCCAGCAGAGACGACAGGGGTATGAATGAAAAACTGTTTTTT. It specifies CASRDDRGMNEKLFF. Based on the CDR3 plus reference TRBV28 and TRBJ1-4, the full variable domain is DVKVTQSSRYLVKRTGEKVFLECVQDMDHENMFWYRQDPGLGLRLIYFSYDVKMKEKGDIPEGYSVSREKKERFSLILESASTNQTSMYLCASRDDRGMNEKLFFGSGTQLSVL.

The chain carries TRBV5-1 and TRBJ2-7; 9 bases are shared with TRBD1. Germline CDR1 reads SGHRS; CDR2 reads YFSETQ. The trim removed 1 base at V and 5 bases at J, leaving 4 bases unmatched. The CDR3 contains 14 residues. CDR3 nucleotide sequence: TGCGCCAGCAGCTTGTTGGGGACAGGGAACGAGCAGTACTTC. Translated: CASSLLGTGNEQYF. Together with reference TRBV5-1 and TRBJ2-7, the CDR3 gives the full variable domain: KAGVTQTPRYLIKTRGQQVTLSCSPISGHRSVSWYQQTPGQGLQFLFEYFSETQRNKGNFPGRFSGRQFSNSRSEMNVSTLELGDSALYLCASSLLGTGNEQYFGPGTRLTVT.

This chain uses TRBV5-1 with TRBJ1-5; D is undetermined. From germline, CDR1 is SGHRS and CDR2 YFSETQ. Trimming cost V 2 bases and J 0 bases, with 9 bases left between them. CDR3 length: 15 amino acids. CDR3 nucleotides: TGCGCCAGCAGCTTCGGTGATCCTAGCAATCAGCCCCAGCATTTT. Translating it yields CASSFGDPSNQPQHF.

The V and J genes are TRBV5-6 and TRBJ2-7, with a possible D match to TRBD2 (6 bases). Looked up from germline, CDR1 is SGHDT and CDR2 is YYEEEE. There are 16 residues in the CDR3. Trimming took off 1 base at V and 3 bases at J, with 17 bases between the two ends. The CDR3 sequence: CASSLFLRRENYEQYF. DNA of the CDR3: TGTGCCAGCAGCTTGTTCCTTCGGAGGGAAAACTACGAGCAGTACTTC.

CDR3 residues: CASSLTTNRGELFF. The CDR3 DNA reads TGTGCCAGCAGCTTGACGACTAACCGCGGGGAGCTGTTTTTT. The V call is TRBV5-4, the J call TRBJ2-2; possible D gene TRBD2, 5 bases. Germline CDR1 SGHNT, CDR2 YYREEE (reference sequence). The CDR3 spans 14 residues. The ends were cut back, 1 base at V and 7 bases at J, with 11 bases in the middle.

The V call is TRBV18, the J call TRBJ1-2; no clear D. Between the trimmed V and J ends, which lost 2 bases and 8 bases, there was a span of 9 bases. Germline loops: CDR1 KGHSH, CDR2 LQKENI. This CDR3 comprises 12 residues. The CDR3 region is CASSPGPKGYTF. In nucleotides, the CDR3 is TGTGCCAGCTCACCAGGGCCCAAGGGCTACACCTTC.

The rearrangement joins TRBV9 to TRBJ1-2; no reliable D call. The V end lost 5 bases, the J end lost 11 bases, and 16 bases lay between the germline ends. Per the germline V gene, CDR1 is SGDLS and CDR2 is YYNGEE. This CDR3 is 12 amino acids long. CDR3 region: CASSEDLRSYTF. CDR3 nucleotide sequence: TGTGCCAGCAGTGAGGACCTAAGGTCATACACCTTC.

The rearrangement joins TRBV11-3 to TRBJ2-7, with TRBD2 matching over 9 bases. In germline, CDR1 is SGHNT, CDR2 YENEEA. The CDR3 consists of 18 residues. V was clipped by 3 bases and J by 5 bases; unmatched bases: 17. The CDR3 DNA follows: TGTGCCAGCAGCTTCCCCCCTCCCTGGGCTAGCGGGGCGCACGAGCAGTACTTC. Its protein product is CASSFPPPWASGAHEQYF. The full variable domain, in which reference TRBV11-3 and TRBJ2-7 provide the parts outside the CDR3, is EAGVVQSPRYKIIEKKQPVAFWCNPISGHNTLYWYLQNLGQGPELLIRYENEEAVDDSQLPKDRFSAERLKGVDSTLKIQPAELGDSAVYLCASSFPPPWASGAHEQYFGPGTRLTVT.

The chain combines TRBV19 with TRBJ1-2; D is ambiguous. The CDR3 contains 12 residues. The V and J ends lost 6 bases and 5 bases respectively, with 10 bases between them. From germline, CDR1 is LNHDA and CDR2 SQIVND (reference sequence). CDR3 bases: TGTGCCAGTAGCCGGACGGTTTATGGCTACACCTTC. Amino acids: CASSRTVYGYTF. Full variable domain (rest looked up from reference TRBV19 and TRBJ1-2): DGGITQSPKYLFRKEGQNVTLSCEQNLNHDAMYWYRQDPGQGLRLIYYSQIVNDFQKGDIAEGYSVSREKKESFPLTVTSAQKNPTAFYLCASSRTVYGYTFGSGTRLTVV.

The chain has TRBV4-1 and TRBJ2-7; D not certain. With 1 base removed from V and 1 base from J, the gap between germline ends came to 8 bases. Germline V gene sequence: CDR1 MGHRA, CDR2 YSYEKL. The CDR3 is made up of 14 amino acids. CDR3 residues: CASSQGTESYEQYF. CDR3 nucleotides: TGCGCCAGCAGCCAAGGTACAGAATCCTACGAGCAGTACTTC.

The CDR3 DNA sequence: TGTGCCAGCAGCGCGGGACAGGGCGGATACTATGGCTACACCTTC. Encoded protein: CASSAGQGGYYGYTF. This sequence joins TRBV9 and TRBJ1-2, with 9 bases that match TRBD1. The germline gives CDR1 SGDLS, CDR2 YYNGEE. The CDR3 has 15 residues. Trimming took 3 bases from V and 3 from J; bases not matched to a gene: 6.

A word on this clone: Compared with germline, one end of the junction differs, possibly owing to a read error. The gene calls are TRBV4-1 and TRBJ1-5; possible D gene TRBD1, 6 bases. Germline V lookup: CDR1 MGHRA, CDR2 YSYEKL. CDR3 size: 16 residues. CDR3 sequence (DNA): TGCGCCAGCAGCCAGGAAAGGGGGATTAGCTATCAGCCCCAGCATTTT. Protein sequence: CASSQERGISYQPQHF.

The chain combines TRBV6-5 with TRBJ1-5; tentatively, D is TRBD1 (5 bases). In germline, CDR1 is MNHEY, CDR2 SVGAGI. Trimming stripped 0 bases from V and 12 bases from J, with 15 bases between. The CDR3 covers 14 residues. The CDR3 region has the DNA TGTGCCAGCAGTTACTCAGGGGAGGATTTTGACCAGCATTTT. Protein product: CASSYSGEDFDQHF.

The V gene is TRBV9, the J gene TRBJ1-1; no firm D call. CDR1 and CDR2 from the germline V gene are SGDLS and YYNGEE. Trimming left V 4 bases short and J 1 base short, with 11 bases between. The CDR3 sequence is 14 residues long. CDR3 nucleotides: TGTGCCAGCAGCCCCACGGGTACGAACACTGAAGCTTTCTTT. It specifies CASSPTGTNTEAFF.

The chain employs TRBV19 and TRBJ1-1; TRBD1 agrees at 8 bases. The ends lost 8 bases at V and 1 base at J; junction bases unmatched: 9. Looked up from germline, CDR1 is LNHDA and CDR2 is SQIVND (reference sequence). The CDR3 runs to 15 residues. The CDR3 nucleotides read TGTGCCAGTCGTGTTCCAGGGGGCTCGAACACTGAAGCTTTCTTT. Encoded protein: CASRVPGGSNTEAFF.

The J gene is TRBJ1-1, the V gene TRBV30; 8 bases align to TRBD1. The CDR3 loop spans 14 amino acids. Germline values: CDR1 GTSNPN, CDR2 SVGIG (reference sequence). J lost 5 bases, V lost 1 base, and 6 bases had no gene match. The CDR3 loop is CAWSAQGARTEAFF. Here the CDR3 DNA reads TGTGCCTGGAGTGCCCAGGGGGCGAGGACTGAAGCTTTCTTT.

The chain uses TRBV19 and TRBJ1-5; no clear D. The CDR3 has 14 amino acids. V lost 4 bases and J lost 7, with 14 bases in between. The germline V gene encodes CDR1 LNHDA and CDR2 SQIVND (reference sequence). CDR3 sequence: CASSKVSGVQPQHF. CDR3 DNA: TGTGCCAGTAGTAAAGTGAGCGGGGTACAGCCCCAGCATTTT.

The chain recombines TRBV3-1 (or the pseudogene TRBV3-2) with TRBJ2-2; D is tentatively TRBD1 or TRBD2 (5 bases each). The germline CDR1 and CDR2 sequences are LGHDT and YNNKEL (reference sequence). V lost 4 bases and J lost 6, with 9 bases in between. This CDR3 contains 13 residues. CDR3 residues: CASSLRESGELFF. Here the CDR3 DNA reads TGTGCCAGCAGCCTCAGGGAGTCCGGGGAGCTGTTTTTT.

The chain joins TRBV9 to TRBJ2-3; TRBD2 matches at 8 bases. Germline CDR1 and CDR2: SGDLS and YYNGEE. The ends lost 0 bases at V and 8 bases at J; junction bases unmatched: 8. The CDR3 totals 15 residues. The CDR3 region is CASSVAGGAGGTQYF. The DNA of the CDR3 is TGTGCCAGCAGCGTAGCGGGCGGCGCGGGAGGTACGCAGTATTTT.

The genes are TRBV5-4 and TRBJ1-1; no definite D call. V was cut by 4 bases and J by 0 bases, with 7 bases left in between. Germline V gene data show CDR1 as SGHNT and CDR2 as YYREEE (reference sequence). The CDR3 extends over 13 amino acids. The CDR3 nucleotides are TGTGCCAGCAGCGCTGGGATGAACACTGAAGCTTTCTTT. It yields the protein CASSAGMNTEAFF.

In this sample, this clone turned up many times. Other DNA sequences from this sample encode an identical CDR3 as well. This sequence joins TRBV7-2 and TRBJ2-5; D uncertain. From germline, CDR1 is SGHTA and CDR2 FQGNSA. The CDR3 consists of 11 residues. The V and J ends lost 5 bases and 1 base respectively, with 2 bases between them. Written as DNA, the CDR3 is TGTGCCAGCAGCCTCCAAGAGACCCAGTACTTC. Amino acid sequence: CASSLQETQYF.

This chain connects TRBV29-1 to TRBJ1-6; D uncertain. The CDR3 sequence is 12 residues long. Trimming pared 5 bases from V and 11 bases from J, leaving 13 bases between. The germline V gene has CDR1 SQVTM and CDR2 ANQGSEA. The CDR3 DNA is TGCAGCGTTTCCGATACCTCGACACCCCTCCACTTT. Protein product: CSVSDTSTPLHF.

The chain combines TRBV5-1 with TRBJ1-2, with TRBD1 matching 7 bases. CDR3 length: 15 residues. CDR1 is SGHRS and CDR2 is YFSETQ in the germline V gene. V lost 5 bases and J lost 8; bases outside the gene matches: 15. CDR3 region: CASRRTGQTDGGYTF. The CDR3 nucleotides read TGCGCCAGCAGGCGGACGGGACAGACTGACGGGGGCTACACCTTC.

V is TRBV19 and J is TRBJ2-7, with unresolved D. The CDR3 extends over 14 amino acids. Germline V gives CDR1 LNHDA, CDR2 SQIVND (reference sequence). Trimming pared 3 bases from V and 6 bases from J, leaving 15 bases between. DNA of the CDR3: TGTGCCAGTAGTATGTGGGCTGGGAAGAGCGAGCAGTACTTC. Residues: CASSMWAGKSEQYF.

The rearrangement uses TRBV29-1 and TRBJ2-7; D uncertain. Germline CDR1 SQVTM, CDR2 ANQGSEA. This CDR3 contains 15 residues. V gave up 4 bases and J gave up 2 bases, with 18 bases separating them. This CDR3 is CSVVWQTNLAYEQYF. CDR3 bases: TGCAGCGTTGTGTGGCAGACAAACCTGGCCTACGAGCAGTACTTC.

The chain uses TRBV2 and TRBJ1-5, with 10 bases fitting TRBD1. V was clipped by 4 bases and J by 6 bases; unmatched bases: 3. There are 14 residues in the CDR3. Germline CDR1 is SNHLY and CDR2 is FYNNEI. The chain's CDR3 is CASSGTGGGQPQHF. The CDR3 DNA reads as TGTGCCAGCAGTGGGACAGGGGGTGGTCAGCCCCAGCATTTT.

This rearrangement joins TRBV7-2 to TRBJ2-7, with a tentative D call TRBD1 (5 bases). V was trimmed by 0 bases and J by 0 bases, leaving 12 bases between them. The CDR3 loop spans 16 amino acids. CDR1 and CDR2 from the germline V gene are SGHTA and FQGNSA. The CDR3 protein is CASSLAQGASSYEQYF. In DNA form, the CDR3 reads TGTGCCAGCAGCTTAGCCCAAGGGGCTAGCTCCTACGAGCAGTACTTC.